These 2 T cell receptor beta chains originate from one sample sequenced in a study of T cell responses to AZD1222 COVID-19 vaccine. Repertoires were generated with immunoSEQ multiplex PCR, while TCRdb's copy carries only in-frame clones and drops some. The repertoire holds around 120,000 clones, around 92% seen once, with approximately 1% in the top ten. The sequenced sample was peripheral blood, obtained on day 0 of AZD1222 vaccination. The origin of the receptors is an adult in good health.

The chain has TRBV5-6 and TRBJ1-6; TRBD1 might be the D (5 bases). V gave up 2 bases and J gave up 10 bases, with 10 bases separating them. Germline V gene lookup returns CDR1 SGHDT and CDR2 YYEEEE. The CDR3 consists of 13 residues. CDR3 sequence (DNA): TGTGCCAGCAGCTTCCAGGGACGCTCACCCCTCCACTTT. Protein: CASSFQGRSPLHF.

The chain couples TRBV5-1 to TRBJ2-1; TRBD2 matches 10 bases. This CDR3 is built from 15 residues. CDR1 is SGHRS and CDR2 is YFSETQ in the germline V gene. V shed 2 bases and J 8 bases; nucleotides not matched to a gene: 7. In nucleotides, the CDR3 is TGCGCCAGCAGCTTTTTCCTAGCGGGAGTGGATGAGCAGTTCTTC. It encodes CASSFFLAGVDEQFF.